This passage covers 9 T cell receptor beta chains from one sample sequenced in a study of T-cell memory formation after mild COVID-19. TCRdb ran MiXCR on the 5' RACE reads and lists one entry per CDR3 protein. The sample holds approximately 300,000 distinct CDR3 sequences, 15% seen once. The sequencing sample was made of PBMCs or a T cell subset sorted from them (not recorded which). Receptors were obtained from a man younger than 35 who had mild COVID-19 (a few samples of this study predate the infection). Cell type and time point are not known.

This clonotype occurred a few times. V and J are TRBV9 and TRBJ2-2; no clear D. Trimming cost V 3 bases and J 7 bases, with 10 bases left between them. The CDR3 loop spans 13 amino acids. CDR1 and CDR2 from the germline V gene are SGDLS and YYNGEE. The CDR3 nucleotides are TGTGCCAGCAGCGACCCGCTCTACGGGGAGCTGTTTTTT. It yields the protein CASSDPLYGELFF.

This clonotype was seen many times. This chain's CDR3 is CASSFEKGYNEQFF. The CDR3 DNA follows: TGCGCCAGCAGCTTTGAGAAGGGGTACAATGAGCAGTTCTTC. This chain uses TRBV5-1 with TRBJ2-1; D perhaps matches TRBD1 (5 bases). With 2 bases removed from V and 4 bases from J, the gap between germline ends came to 10 bases. This CDR3 contains 14 residues. Germline V lookup: CDR1 SGHRS, CDR2 YFSETQ. The full variable domain, in which reference TRBV5-1 and TRBJ2-1 provide the parts outside the CDR3, is KAGVTQTPRYLIKTRGQQVTLSCSPISGHRSVSWYQQTPGQGLQFLFEYFSETQRNKGNFPGRFSGRQFSNSRSEMNVSTLELGDSALYLCASSFEKGYNEQFFGPGTRLTVL.

This clonotype was observed many times. This chain links TRBV7-9 with TRBJ2-3; D gene unclear. CDR3 length equals 15 residues. Trimming cost V 2 bases and J 3 bases, with 12 bases left between them. CDR1 is SEHNR and CDR2 is FQNEAQ in the germline V gene (reference sequence). The CDR3 coding sequence is TGTGCCAGCAGCTTACTCGGCCAGCCGACAGATACGCAGTATTTT. Translating gives CASSLLGQPTDTQYF.

V usage is TRBV5-4 and J usage is TRBJ2-5; 7 nucleotides line up with TRBD1. V lost 4 bases to trimming and J lost 2 bases; unmatched junction nucleotides: 5. In germline, CDR1 is SGHNT, CDR2 YYREEE (reference sequence). The length of the CDR3 is 14 residues. The DNA of the CDR3 is TGTGCCAGCAGCGGGGACAGCCTTCAAGAGACCCAGTACTTC. The encoded protein is CASSGDSLQETQYF. Looking up the rest from reference TRBV5-4 and TRBJ2-5 gives the full variable domain: ETGVTQSPTHLIKTRGQQVTLRCSSQSGHNTVSWYQQALGQGPQFIFQYYREEENGRGNFPPRFSGLQFPNYSSELNVNALELDDSALYLCASSGDSLQETQYFGPGTRLLVL.

This clonotype showed up many times. The genes are TRBV10-3 and TRBJ1-2; 7 bases fit TRBD1. This CDR3 has 15 amino acids. Losses at the gene ends were 0 bases for V and 5 bases for J; bases not matched to a gene: 6. Germline V gene data show CDR1 as ENHRY and CDR2 as SYGVKD. The CDR3 DNA follows: TGTGCCATCAGTGAGTCGAATGGGACAGCATATGGCTACACCTTC. Its translation is CAISESNGTAYGYTF.

The sample holds a few counts of this clonotype. The J gene is TRBJ2-3, the V gene TRBV28; no firm D call. This CDR3 has 13 residues. V was pared by 0 bases and J by 3 bases, with 4 bases between. Germline lookup yields CDR1 MDHEN and CDR2 SYDVKM. For the CDR3, the DNA is TGTGCCAGCAGTTTATGGCAGACAGATACGCAGTATTTT. This gives the protein CASSLWQTDTQYF.

Ten or more counts support this clonotype. The chain recombines TRBV7-3 with TRBJ2-5; 9 nucleotides line up with TRBD1. Germline V gene sequence: CDR1 SGHTA, CDR2 FQGTGA. V was clipped by 5 bases and J by 5 bases; unmatched bases: 9. This CDR3 region has 15 residues. CDR3 sequence: CASSATGGAMETQYF. CDR3 nucleotides: TGTGCCAGCAGCGCTACAGGGGGCGCAATGGAGACCCAGTACTTC.

The chain combines TRBV3-1 with TRBJ2-7; 13 bases agree with TRBD2. V was clipped by 4 bases and J by 5 bases; unmatched bases: 5. This CDR3 spans 15 amino acids. CDR1 LGHDT and CDR2 YNNKEL come from the germline V gene (reference sequence). The CDR3 region has the DNA TGTGCCAGCAGCCCACTAGCGGGGGGGCCGCACGAGCAGTACTTC. This encodes CASSPLAGGPHEQYF.

This clonotype was seen a few times. The chain uses TRBV12-3 or TRBV12-4 and TRBJ1-1; D gene unclear. The V end lost 6 bases, the J end lost 7 bases, and 15 bases lay between the germline ends. There are 13 residues in the CDR3. In DNA, the CDR3 is TGTGCCAGCAGGACACCGGAATTGATTGAAGCTTTCTTT. This gives the protein CASRTPELIEAFF.